The rows below give T cell receptor beta chains drawn from one sample of a study of beta chain features in type 1 diabetes. Some clones are missing from TCRdb's copy, which holds only in-frame ones; the method was immunoSEQ multiplex PCR. The sample lists some 290,000 clones, roughly an eighth occurring once. Sequencing was carried out using naive CD4+ T cells from blood. All receptors come from a young man with type 1 diabetes. Both conserved end residues are part of each CDR3. Fields, in order: V gene, CDR3 length, J gene, D gene, clone size, CDR3 protein, CDR3 DNA. A D gene is named only where the DNA matches it firmly. The size of a clone is reported for some rows only, either as once, few or many, or as a class for expanded clones.

>TRBV20-1|11|TRBJ2-5|-|-
CSGRREETQYF
TGCAGTGGAAGGCGGGAAGAGACCCAGTACTTC
>TRBV5-6|14|TRBJ1-4|-|-
CASSPRTQGEKLFF
TGTGCCAGCAGCCCGCGGACCCAGGGTGAAAAACTGTTTTTT
>TRBV30|13|TRBJ1-2|TRBD1|-
CAYGGDRVGGYTF
TGTGCCTACGGGGGGGACAGGGTAGGTGGCTACACCTTC
>TRBV11-2|15|TRBJ1-2|-|few
CASSLTQGAGYGYTF
TGTGCCAGCAGCTTAACCCAGGGAGCGGGGTATGGCTACACCTTC
>TRBV28|15|TRBJ1-5|-|few
CASSLVLGGNQPQHF
TGTGCCAGCAGTTTAGTTCTGGGAGGCAATCAGCCCCAGCATTTT
>TRBV7-9|15|TRBJ1-4|-|-
CASSTTGRPNEKLFF
TGTGCCAGCAGCACCACAGGGCGGCCGAATGAAAAACTGTTTTTT
>TRBV7-9|16|TRBJ2-1|-|-
CASSLVGELKGHEQFF
TGTGCCAGCAGCTTAGTAGGAGAACTTAAGGGGCATGAGCAGTTCTTC
>TRBV4-2|16|TRBJ2-2|-|-
CASSHLDRRNTGELFF
TGTGCCAGCAGTCACCTCGACAGGCGAAACACCGGGGAGCTGTTTTTT
>TRBV5-1|15|TRBJ2-2|TRBD1|few
CASSPGTANTGELFF
TGCGCCAGCAGCCCCGGGACAGCCAACACCGGGGAGCTGTTTTTT
>TRBV7-9|13|TRBJ2-1|-|few
CASSSPRRGQQFF
TGTGCCAGCAGCTCCCCCCGTAGGGGTCAGCAGTTCTTC
>TRBV29-1|14|TRBJ2-2|TRBD2|-
CSVGGLGNTGELFF
TGCAGCGTTGGCGGACTAGGGAACACCGGGGAGCTGTTTTTT
>TRBV7-9|15|TRBJ1-1|-|-
CASSLGWSGNTEAFF
TGTGCCAGCAGCTTAGGGTGGTCAGGGAACACTGAAGCTTTCTTT
>TRBV7-9|14|TRBJ2-3|-|few
CASSRGGGTDTQYF
TGTGCCAGCAGCAGAGGGGGGGGCACAGATACGCAGTATTTT
>TRBV7-9|14|TRBJ1-2|-|few
CASSVKGEGLGYTF
TGTGCCAGCAGCGTAAAGGGGGAGGGGCTCGGCTACACCTTC
>TRBV7-9|13|TRBJ2-7|-|few
CASSLGQLYEQYF
TGTGCCAGCAGCTTAGGACAGCTCTACGAGCAGTACTTC
>TRBV10-3|13|TRBJ2-2|TRBD2|few
CAIKRGDTGELFF
TGTGCCATCAAGCGGGGAGACACCGGGGAGCTGTTTTTT
>TRBV7-9|16|TRBJ2-7|-|few
CASSSSPRHHSYEQYF
TGTGCCAGCAGCTCCTCCCCACGACACCACTCCTACGAGCAGTACTTC
>TRBV25-1|14|TRBJ2-1|-|few
CASRTAIPYNEQFF
TGTGCCAGCAGGACAGCGATACCCTACAATGAGCAGTTCTTC
>TRBV7-2|14|TRBJ1-4|TRBD1|-
CASSLDRGNEKLFF
TGTGCCAGCAGCTTGGACAGGGGAAATGAAAAACTGTTTTTT
>TRBV7-2|15|TRBJ2-7|-|few
CASSLGGGSSYEQYF
TGTGCCAGCAGCTTAGGAGGGGGAAGCTCCTACGAGCAGTACTTC
>TRBV2|14|TRBJ2-3|-|few
CASTGTERGGTQYF
TGTGCCAGCACGGGGACGGAGAGAGGGGGTACGCAGTATTTT
>TRBV7-3|15|TRBJ2-1|TRBD2|-
CASSRTSGPYNEQFF
TGTGCCAGCAGTCGCACTAGCGGCCCCTACAATGAGCAGTTCTTC
>TRBV20-1|11|TRBJ1-5|TRBD1|-
CSAREGTGQHF
TGCAGTGCTAGAGAGGGGACAGGCCAGCATTTT